A selection of T cell receptor beta chains follows, all from one sample in a study of response to subunit inactivated influenza vaccine. TCRdb reprocessed the RT-PCR reads with MiXCR, giving one entry per CDR3 protein. Counted here are a few hundred thousand distinct CDR3 sequences, roughly 15% occurring once; the ten biggest clones make up 11%. The specimen was PBMCs from blood, collected about 12 days after vaccination. The receptors come from a man in his fifties or sixties who received an inactivated influenza vaccine. The CDR3 runs from the conserved cysteine through the conserved F or W. The D gene is left open where the match is weak. Size is stated for part of the rows, as once, few or many counts, or as a class when the clone is expanded.

D,size,V,J,CDR3,DNA
TRBD1,few,TRBV2,TRBJ2-1,CASRDRVLRNEQFF,TGTGCCAGCAGGGACAGGGTCCTTAGGAATGAGCAGTTCTTC
TRBD1,NA,TRBV12-3/TRBV12-4,TRBJ2-5,CASRPGQTSQETQYF,TGTGCCAGCAGACCGGGACAGACCTCGCAAGAGACCCAGTACTTC
TRBD1,few,TRBV7-9,TRBJ2-7,CASSWTGISYEQYF,TGTGCCAGCAGCTGGACAGGGATATCCTACGAGCAGTACTTC
NA,few,TRBV20-1,TRBJ1-1,CSARQGVNTEAFF,TGCAGTGCTAGACAGGGAGTAAACACTGAAGCTTTCTTT
TRBD1,NA,TRBV25-1,TRBJ2-5,CASSERGGRETQYF,TGTGCCAGCAGTGAACGAGGGGGCAGGGAGACCCAGTACTTC
TRBD1,few,TRBV15,TRBJ1-1,CATSGQGASTEAFF,TGTGCCACCAGCGGACAGGGGGCGAGCACTGAAGCTTTCTTT
TRBD1,NA,TRBV29-1,TRBJ2-5,CSVWGQGEETQYF,TGCAGCGTCTGGGGACAGGGGGAAGAGACCCAGTACTTC
NA,few,TRBV6-5,TRBJ1-6,CASSYMGSYNSPLHF,TGTGCCAGCAGTTACATGGGCTCCTATAATTCACCCCTCCACTTT
TRBD1,few,TRBV5-4,TRBJ1-4,CASSIGQGVTEKLFF,TGTGCCAGCAGCATTGGACAGGGGGTGACTGAAAAACTGTTTTTT
TRBD1,NA,TRBV12-3/TRBV12-4,TRBJ2-2,CASSLAGGATGELFF,TGTGCCAGCAGTTTAGCAGGGGGCGCGACCGGGGAGCTGTTTTTT
NA,NA,TRBV5-1,TRBJ1-2,CASSLENRNYGYTF,TGCGCCAGCAGCTTGGAAAACAGGAATTATGGCTACACCTTC
NA,NA,TRBV20-1,TRBJ2-2,CSARSPEGTGELFF,TGCAGTGCCAGATCGCCGGAGGGCACCGGGGAGCTGTTTTTT
TRBD2,NA,TRBV29-1,TRBJ2-7,CSVETSVSYEQYF,TGCAGCGTTGAGACTAGCGTCTCCTACGAGCAGTACTTC
TRBD1,few,TRBV11-1,TRBJ1-4,CASSLGRDSLPSNNEKLFF,TGTGCCAGCAGCTTAGGTCGGGACAGTCTCCCCTCGAATAATGAAAAACTGTTTTTT
NA,NA,TRBV20-1,TRBJ1-5,CSARARGAGAQHF,TGCAGTGCTAGAGCGAGAGGGGCAGGGGCCCAGCATTTT
TRBD2,NA,TRBV12-3/TRBV12-4,TRBJ2-5,CASSSAGVTQETQYF,TGTGCCAGCAGCTCCGCGGGAGTTACACAAGAGACCCAGTACTTC
NA,few,TRBV20-1,TRBJ2-7,CSARGETYEQYF,TGCAGTGCTAGGGGGGAGACCTACGAGCAGTACTTC
NA,NA,TRBV10-3,TRBJ2-5,CAISVQETQYF,TGTGCCATCAGTGTGCAGGAGACCCAGTACTTC
NA,few,TRBV9,TRBJ2-7,CASSPEPSGAYEQYF,TGTGCCAGCAGCCCCGAGCCTTCTGGGGCCTACGAGCAGTACTTC
NA,few,TRBV20-1,TRBJ2-7,CSVGGGREQYF,TGCAGTGTAGGAGGGGGGCGCGAGCAGTACTTC
TRBD1,few,TRBV12-3/TRBV12-4,TRBJ2-1,CASSFMRDRGYNEQFF,TGTGCCAGCAGTTTTATGCGGGACAGGGGTTACAATGAGCAGTTCTTC
NA,NA,TRBV2,TRBJ2-3,CASSVMLDTQYF,TGTGCCAGCAGTGTCATGTTAGATACGCAGTATTTT
TRBD1,few,TRBV5-5,TRBJ1-6,CASTWTGGLDSPLHF,TGTGCCAGCACCTGGACAGGGGGGTTAGATTCACCCCTCCACTTT
TRBD2,NA,TRBV4-2,TRBJ2-2,CASSQVTGKASGRLYTGELFF,TGTGCCAGCAGCCAAGTAACGGGGAAAGCTAGCGGGAGACTATACACCGGGGAGCTGTTTTTT
TRBD2,NA,TRBV20-1,TRBJ2-7,CSAPGLAGSEQYF,TGCAGTGCTCCAGGACTAGCGGGGAGCGAGCAGTACTTC
NA,few,TRBV4-2,TRBJ2-5,CASSQGGTQETQYF,TGTGCCAGCAGCCAGGGCGGAACCCAAGAGACCCAGTACTTC
TRBD1,NA,TRBV12-3/TRBV12-4,TRBJ2-7,CASSHGTGVTYEQYF,TGTGCCAGCAGTCACGGGACAGGGGTCACCTACGAGCAGTACTTC
TRBD1,many,TRBV6-5,TRBJ1-4,CASSYSGRGSEKLFF,TGTGCCAGCAGTTACTCTGGCAGGGGGAGCGAAAAACTGTTTTTT
NA,few,TRBV20-1,TRBJ2-2,CSASPPVGTGELFF,TGCAGTGCTTCCCCCCCCGTAGGAACCGGGGAGCTGTTTTTT
TRBD1,few,TRBV28,TRBJ1-1,CATRGTVSRFMNTEAFF,TGTGCCACCCGAGGGACAGTGTCCCGATTCATGAACACTGAAGCTTTCTTT
TRBD2,NA,TRBV10-3,TRBJ2-3,CAISESNASGSVTDTQYF,TGTGCCATCAGTGAGTCGAATGCTAGCGGGAGTGTCACAGATACGCAGTATTTT
TRBD1,NA,TRBV20-1,TRBJ2-7,CSVGTGGLTYEQYF,TGCAGTGTAGGGACAGGGGGACTTACCTACGAGCAGTACTTC
TRBD2,NA,TRBV20-1,TRBJ2-3,CRTTDRGGDTQYF,TGCAGGACCACCGACCGGGGAGGGGATACGCAGTATTTT
NA,NA,TRBV5-4,TRBJ2-4,CASSLSGALTKNIQYF,TGTGCCAGCAGCTTGTCGGGGGCGTTAACTAAAAACATTCAGTACTTC
TRBD1,NA,TRBV5-5,TRBJ2-7,CASSLAPTGGEQYF,TGTGCCAGCAGCTTGGCCCCGACAGGGGGTGAGCAGTACTTC
NA,NA,TRBV29-1,TRBJ2-7,CSVEGTFTSPSYEQYF,TGCAGCGTTGAAGGGACCTTCACATCCCCCTCCTACGAGCAGTACTTC
NA,NA,TRBV7-9,TRBJ2-3,CASSKRGLLTDTQYF,TGTGCCAGCAGCAAAAGGGGCCTCCTCACAGATACGCAGTATTTT
TRBD2,NA,TRBV6-1,TRBJ2-3,CASNPSGRGALDTQYF,TGTGCCAGCAATCCATCGGGGCGGGGGGCGTTAGATACGCAGTATTTT